The 4 T cell receptor beta chains reported below all come from one sample, sequenced in a study of tumor and adjacent non-tumor tissue in lung cancer. Three rounds of nested PCR, following a modified ARM-PCR protocol, produced the TCRbeta library. One entry per CDR3 protein results from TCRdb running MiXCR on the multiplex PCR reads. The sample shows 75,000 to 80,000 distinct CDR3 sequences, roughly 80% of them seen only once. RNA was extracted from bulk tissue without any cell sorting. The specimen sequenced was lung tumor tissue. All receptors come from a woman aged 45-65 years with non-small cell lung cancer.

The chain recombines TRBV20-1 with TRBJ2-7; no firm D call. V was cut by 2 bases and J by 9 bases, with 23 bases left in between. Germline V gene data show CDR1 as DFQATT and CDR2 as SNEGSKA (reference sequence). The CDR3 spans 15 residues. The CDR3 DNA follows: TGCAGTGCTAGATCAATCGAGCGATCCCCCTGCGGGCAGTACTTC. Amino acids: CSARSIERSPCGQYF.

About this clonotype: An end of the junction does not agree with germline; a read error may underlie this. The chain combines TRBV11-2 with TRBJ2-5; 7 bases align to TRBD1. This CDR3 has 12 residues. CDR1 is SGHAT, CDR2 FQNNGV, per germline. CDR3 DNA: TGTGCTAGCAGCCATACAGGGGAGACCCAGTATTTC. This codes for CASSHTGETQYF.

As for this clonotype: The CDR3 end shows no conserved phenylalanine or tryptophan, and so a read error is likely. This chain connects TRBV6-6 to TRBJ2-1, with 9 bases lining up with TRBD1. Germline lookup yields CDR1 MNHNY and CDR2 SVGAGI (reference sequence). This CDR3 has 15 residues. CDR3 nucleotides: TGTGCCAGCGGTTACGGGACAGGGCGTTCCAGTGAGCAGTTCATC. Translated, it gives CASGYGTGRSSEQFI.

Comment on this clonotype: The junction differs from germline at one of its ends, possibly a read error. The V call is TRBV6-6, the J call TRBJ2-1; D is ambiguous. The CDR3 runs to 11 residues. Germline V gene sequence: CDR1 MNHNY, CDR2 SVGAGI (reference sequence). The CDR3 protein is CANSYMDKQFF. The CDR3 nucleotides are TGTGCCAACAGTTACATGGATAAGCAGTTCTTC.